This T cell receptor (beta chain) was identified in a study of OX40 agonist ivuxolimab in advanced cancers. As to this clone: What it recognizes is unknown.

Repertoires were generated with immunoSEQ multiplex PCR, while TCRdb's copy carries only in-frame clones and drops some. Among about 46,000 clones listed, approximately 80% were seen once. Notes on the study in general: Some nonresponders likewise displayed low normalized T-cell clonal expansion. Average numbers of expanded clones were greater in CD8+ T cells than in CD4+. The CD4+ and CD8+ T cells in the blood had expanded clonally by week 6 at 0.1 to 3.0 mg/kg. Low clonal expansion, among the lowest seen, marked partial responders at 0.1-3.0 mg/kg.

There are 15 residues in the CDR3. The trim removed 4 bases at V and 4 bases at J, leaving 9 bases unmatched. Germline V gene lookup returns CDR1 SGHNT and CDR2 YYREEE (reference sequence). V gene TRBV5-4 combines with J gene TRBJ2-7; 9 bases fit TRBD1. The sequence was obtained from an adult with an advanced solid tumor such as melanoma, head and neck, liver or kidney cancer. The material was CD4+ or CD8+ T cells sorted from blood, obtained in a trial of the OX40 agonist ivuxolimab. As DNA, the CDR3 is TGTGCCAGCAGCCCGGGACAGGGTGGGGATTACGAGCAGTACTTC. Its protein is CASSPGQGGDYEQYF. The whole variable domain, filled in from reference TRBV5-4 and TRBJ2-7, reads ETGVTQSPTHLIKTRGQQVTLRCSSQSGHNTVSWYQQALGQGPQFIFQYYREEENGRGNFPPRFSGLQFPNYSSELNVNALELDDSALYLCASSPGQGGDYEQYFGPGTRLTVT.